This T cell receptor (beta chain) was obtained from a study of T cells in Graves' hyperthyroidism and ophthalmopathy. CDR3 length: 15 amino acids. The V and J ends lost 0 bases and 3 bases respectively, with 9 bases between them. Germline-derived CDR1 and CDR2 are MGHRA and YSYEKL. Using RNA transcripts as the source, TCR beta CDR3 regions were amplified. In the first-round RT-PCR of the TCR CDR3, the HTBI primer set was used. One entry per CDR3 protein, called by TCRdb with MiXCR from the multiplex PCR reads. The top ten clones hold approximately 8% of a sample with 700,000 or so distinct CDR3 sequences, approximately 16% of them seen once.

Material: blood. The rearrangement joins TRBV4-1 to TRBJ1-5, with D unresolved. The receptor's source is a man in his late teens or twenties with Graves' hyperthyroidism. CDR3 DNA: TGCGCCAGCAGCCAAGATTCAGGTCTCAATCAGCCCCAGCATTTT. It yields the protein CASSQDSGLNQPQHF.